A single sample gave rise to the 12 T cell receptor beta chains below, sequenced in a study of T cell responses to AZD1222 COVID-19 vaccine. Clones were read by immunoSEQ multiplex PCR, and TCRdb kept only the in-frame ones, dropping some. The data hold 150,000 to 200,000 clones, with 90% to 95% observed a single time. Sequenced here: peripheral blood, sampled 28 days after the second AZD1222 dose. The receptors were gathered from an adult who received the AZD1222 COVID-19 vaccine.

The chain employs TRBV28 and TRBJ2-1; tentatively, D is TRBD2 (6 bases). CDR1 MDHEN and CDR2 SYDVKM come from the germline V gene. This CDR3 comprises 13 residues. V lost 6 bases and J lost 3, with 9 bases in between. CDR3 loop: CASRGGSYNEQFF. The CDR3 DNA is TGTGCCAGCAGGGGGGGTAGCTACAATGAGCAGTTCTTC.

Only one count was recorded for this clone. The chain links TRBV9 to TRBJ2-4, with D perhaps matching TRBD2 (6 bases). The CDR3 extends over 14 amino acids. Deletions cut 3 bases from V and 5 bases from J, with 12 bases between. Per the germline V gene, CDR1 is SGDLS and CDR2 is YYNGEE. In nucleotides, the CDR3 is TGTGCCAGCAGCGAGGGGACTGGGGAAAACATTCAGTACTTC. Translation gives CASSEGTGENIQYF.

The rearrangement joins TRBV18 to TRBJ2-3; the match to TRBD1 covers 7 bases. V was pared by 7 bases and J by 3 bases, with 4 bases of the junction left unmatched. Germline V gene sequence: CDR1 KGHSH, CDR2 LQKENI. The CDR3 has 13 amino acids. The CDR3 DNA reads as TGTGCCAGCTTAAAGGGGGCGACAGATACGCAGTATTTT. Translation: CASLKGATDTQYF.

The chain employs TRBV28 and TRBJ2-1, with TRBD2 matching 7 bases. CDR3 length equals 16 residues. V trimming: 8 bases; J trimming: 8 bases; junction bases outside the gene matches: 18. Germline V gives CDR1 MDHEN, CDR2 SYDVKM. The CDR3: CASVYTPRTSRDEQFF. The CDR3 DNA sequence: TGTGCCAGCGTCTACACCCCCCGGACTAGTCGGGATGAGCAGTTCTTC.

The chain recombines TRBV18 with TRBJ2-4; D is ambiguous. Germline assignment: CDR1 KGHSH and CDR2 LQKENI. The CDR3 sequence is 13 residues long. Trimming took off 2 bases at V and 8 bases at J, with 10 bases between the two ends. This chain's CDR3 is CASSPGIGDIQYF. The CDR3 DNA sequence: TGTGCCAGCTCACCAGGGATCGGAGACATTCAGTACTTC.

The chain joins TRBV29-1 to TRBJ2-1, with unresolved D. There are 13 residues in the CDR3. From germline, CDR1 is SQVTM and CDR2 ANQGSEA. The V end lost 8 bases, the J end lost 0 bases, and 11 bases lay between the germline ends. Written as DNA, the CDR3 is TGCAGCACCACCCGCGTCTCCTACAATGAGCAGTTCTTC. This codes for CSTTRVSYNEQFF.

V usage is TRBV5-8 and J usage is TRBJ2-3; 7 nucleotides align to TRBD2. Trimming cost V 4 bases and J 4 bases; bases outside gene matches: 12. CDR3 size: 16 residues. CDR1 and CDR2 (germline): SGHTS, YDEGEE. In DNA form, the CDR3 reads TGTGCCAGCAGCCAATCTGAGTGGGGAGGGGCAGATACGCAGTATTTT. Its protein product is CASSQSEWGGADTQYF.

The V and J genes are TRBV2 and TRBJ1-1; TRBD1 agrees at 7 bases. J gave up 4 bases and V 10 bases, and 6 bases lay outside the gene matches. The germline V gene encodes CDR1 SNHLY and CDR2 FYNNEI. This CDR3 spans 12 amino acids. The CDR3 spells CATRQGGTEAFF. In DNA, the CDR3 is TGTGCCACAAGACAGGGAGGCACTGAAGCTTTCTTT.

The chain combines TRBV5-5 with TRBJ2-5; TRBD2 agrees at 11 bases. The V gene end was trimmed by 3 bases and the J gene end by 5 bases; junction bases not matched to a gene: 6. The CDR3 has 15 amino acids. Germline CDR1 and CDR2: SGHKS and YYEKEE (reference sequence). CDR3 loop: CASSYLSGRVETQYF. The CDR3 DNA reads TGTGCCAGCAGCTACCTTAGCGGGAGGGTGGAGACCCAGTACTTC.

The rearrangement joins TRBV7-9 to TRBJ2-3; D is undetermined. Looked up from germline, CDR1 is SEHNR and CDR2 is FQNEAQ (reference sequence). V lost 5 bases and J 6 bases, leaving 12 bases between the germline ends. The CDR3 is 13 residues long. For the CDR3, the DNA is TGTGCCAGCAGCCCCCCGGTCGTTGATACGCAGTATTTT. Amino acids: CASSPPVVDTQYF.

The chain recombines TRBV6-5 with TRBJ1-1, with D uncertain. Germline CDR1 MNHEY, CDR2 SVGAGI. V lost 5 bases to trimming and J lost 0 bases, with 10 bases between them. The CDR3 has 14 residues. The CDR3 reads CASSTQILNTEAFF. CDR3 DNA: TGTGCCAGCAGTACCCAGATCCTGAACACTGAAGCTTTCTTT.

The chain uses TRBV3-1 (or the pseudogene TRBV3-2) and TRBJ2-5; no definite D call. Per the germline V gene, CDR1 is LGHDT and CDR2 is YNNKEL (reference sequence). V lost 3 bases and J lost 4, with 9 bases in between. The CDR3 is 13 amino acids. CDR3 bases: TGTGCCAGCAGCCACCCCGGGTTAGAGACCCAGTACTTC. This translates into CASSHPGLETQYF.